This T cell receptor beta chain was profiled in a study of OX40 agonist ivuxolimab in advanced cancers. About the research overall: Those enrolled were about 80% male, with a mean age of around 60 years and ages from about 20 to 90. Overall study results and limits: Expansion of clones was among the lowest in partial responders at 0.1-3.0 mg/kg. On average, CD8+ T cells had more expanded clones than CD4+.

TCRdb's table, derived via immunoSEQ multiplex PCR, lists solely in-frame clones and lacks some. This sample has 65,000 to 95,000 clones, with around 90% found just once. The timepoints at which blood was sampled were baseline, cycle 4 day 1, and cycle 7 day 1. This CDR3 comprises 15 residues. Germline values: CDR1 LNHDA, CDR2 SQIVND (reference sequence). As to this clone: Its antigen is not identified.

J is TRBJ2-5 and V is TRBV19; tentatively, D is TRBD1 (5 bases). TRBJ2-7 matches the DNA end more closely, so the J call is doubtful. This clonotype was sampled from an adult with an advanced solid tumor such as melanoma, head and neck, liver or kidney cancer. Sample: CD4+ or CD8+ T cells sorted from blood, taken in a trial of the OX40 agonist ivuxolimab. The CDR3 DNA sequence: TGTGCCAGTAGGCTCTCCTACAGGTTTCCCTACGAGCAGTACTTC. Encoded protein: CASRLSYRFPYEQYF.